This T cell receptor (beta chain) was sequenced during a study of monozygotic twins with inflammatory bowel disease. Note on this clonotype: Its antigen remains unidentified.

Study-level results: The data offered no way to tell different T cell subtypes apart.

The UMIs carried a 6-nucleotide sample barcode, and they were added by template switching. No DNA is given; TCRdb re-called the 5' RACE reads and lists each CDR3 protein once. The listing contains over 100,000 distinct CDR3 sequences. The CDR3 contains 13 residues. Germline V gene sequence: CDR1 SEHNR, CDR2 FQNEAQ (reference sequence). The gene calls are TRBV7-9 and TRBJ1-1. The receptor's source is a human donor with ulcerative colitis or Crohn's disease, or a healthy co-twin of an affected twin (not recorded which). The sequencing sample was made of blood. The CDR3 protein is CASSLAGPTEAFF.